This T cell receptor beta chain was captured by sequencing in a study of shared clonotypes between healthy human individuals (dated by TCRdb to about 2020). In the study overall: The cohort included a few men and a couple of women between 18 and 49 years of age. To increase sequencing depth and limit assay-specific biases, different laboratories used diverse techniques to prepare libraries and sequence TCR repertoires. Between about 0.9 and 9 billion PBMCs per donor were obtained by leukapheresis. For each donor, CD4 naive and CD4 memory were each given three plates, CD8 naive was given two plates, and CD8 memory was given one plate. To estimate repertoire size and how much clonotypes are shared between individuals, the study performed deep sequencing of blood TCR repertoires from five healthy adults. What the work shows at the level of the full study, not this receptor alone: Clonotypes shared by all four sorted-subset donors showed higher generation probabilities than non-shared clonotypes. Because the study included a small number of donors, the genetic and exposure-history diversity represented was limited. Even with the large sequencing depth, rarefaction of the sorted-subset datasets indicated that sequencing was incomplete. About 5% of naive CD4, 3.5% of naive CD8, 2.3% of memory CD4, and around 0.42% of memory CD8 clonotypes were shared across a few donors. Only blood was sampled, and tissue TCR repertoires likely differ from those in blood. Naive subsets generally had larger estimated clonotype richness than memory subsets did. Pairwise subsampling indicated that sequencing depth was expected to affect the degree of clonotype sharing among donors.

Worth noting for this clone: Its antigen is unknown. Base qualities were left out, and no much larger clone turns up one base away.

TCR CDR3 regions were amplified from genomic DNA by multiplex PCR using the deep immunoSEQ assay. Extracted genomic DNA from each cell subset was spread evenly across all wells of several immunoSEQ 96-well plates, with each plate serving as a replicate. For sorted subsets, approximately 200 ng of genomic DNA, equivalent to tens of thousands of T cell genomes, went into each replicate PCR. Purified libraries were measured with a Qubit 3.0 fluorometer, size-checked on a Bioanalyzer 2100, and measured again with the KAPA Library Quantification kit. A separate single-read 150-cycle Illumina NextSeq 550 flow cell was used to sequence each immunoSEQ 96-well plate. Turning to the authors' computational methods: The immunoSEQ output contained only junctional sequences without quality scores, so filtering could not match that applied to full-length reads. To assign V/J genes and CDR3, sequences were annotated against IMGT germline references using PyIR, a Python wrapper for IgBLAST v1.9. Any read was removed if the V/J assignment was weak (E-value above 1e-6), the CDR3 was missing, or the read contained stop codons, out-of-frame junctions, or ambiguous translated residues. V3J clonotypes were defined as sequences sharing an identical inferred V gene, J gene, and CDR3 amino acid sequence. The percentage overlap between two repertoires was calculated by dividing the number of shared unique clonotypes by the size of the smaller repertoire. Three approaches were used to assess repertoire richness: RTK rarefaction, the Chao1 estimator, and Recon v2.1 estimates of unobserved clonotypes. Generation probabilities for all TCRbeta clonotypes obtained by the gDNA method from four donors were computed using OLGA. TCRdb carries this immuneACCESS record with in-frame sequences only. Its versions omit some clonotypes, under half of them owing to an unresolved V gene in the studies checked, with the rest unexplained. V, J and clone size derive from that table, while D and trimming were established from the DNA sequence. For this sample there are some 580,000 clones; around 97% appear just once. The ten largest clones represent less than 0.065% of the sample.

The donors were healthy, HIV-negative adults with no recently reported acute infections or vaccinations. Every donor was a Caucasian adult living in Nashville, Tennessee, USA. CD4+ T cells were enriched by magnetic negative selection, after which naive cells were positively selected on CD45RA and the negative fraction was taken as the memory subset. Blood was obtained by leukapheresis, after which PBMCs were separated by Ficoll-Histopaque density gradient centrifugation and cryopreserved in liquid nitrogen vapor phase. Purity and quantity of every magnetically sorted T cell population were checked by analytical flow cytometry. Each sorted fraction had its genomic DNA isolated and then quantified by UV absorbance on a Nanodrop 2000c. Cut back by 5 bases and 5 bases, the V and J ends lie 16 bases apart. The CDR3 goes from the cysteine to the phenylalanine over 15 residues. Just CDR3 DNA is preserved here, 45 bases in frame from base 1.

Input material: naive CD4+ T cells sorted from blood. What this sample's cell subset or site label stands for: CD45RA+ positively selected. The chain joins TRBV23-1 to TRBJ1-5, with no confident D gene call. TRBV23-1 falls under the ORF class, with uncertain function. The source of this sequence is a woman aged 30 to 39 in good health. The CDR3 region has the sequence CASSEGFQCYQPQHF. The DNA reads TGCGCCAGCAGTGAAGGGTTTCAATGCTATCAGCCCCAGCATTTT.